This TCR beta chain was recorded in a study of blood T cell repertoires in COVID-19. Study in general: Researchers got acute and convalescent COVID-19 samples from the United States, Italy and Spain. PBMCs, B-cell-depleted T cells, or T cells provided the cDNA or gDNA that made up the material.

The study recruited people aged roughly 18 to 100 years across roughly 25 US areas. In the original processing: For nucleated cells, counts were estimated from reference gene primer amplification. The data were produced by immunoSEQ multiplex PCR, yet TCRdb's version contains in-frame clones alone and is incomplete. V and J calls plus clone size are reproduced from that table; the DNA served to infer D and trimming. Altogether roughly 250,000 clones are present, about 90% being singletons, with the ten largest covering around 1.8%. The receptor was isolated from a woman aged 18-35 years who had recovered from COVID-19. Sequencing used PBMCs or T cells enriched from blood (not recorded which).

The CDR3 reads CASSYNQGNQPQHF. In DNA, the CDR3 is TGTGCCAGCAGTTACAATCAGGGGAATCAGCCCCAGCATTTT. The rearrangement links TRBV6-5 to TRBJ1-5; possible D gene TRBD1, 6 bases. Germline-derived CDR1 and CDR2 are MNHEY and SVGAGI. The CDR3 runs 14 residues. V lost 2 bases, J lost 4 bases, and 9 bases lay in between.